Following are 10 T cell receptor beta chains from one sample sequenced in a study of T cell responses to AZD1222 COVID-19 vaccine (dated by TCRdb to the early 2020s). The meaning of the sample's time point label: baseline before first vaccination. Library preparation employed the immunoSEQ multiplex PCR assay. Entries here come from immuneACCESS through TCRdb and include only in-frame sequences with V and J called. Some clones fail to appear in such tables; in the studies checked, an unresolved V gene covers under half of the shortfall, and the cause of the remainder is unknown. For this sample there are more than 85,000 clones; over 80% appear just once. Roughly 7% of the sample is in the top ten clones. The sequenced sample was peripheral blood, obtained on day 0 of AZD1222 vaccination. All receptors come from an adult in good health.

V gene TRBV27 combines with J gene TRBJ1-2; 7 positions match TRBD1. The CDR3 contains 13 residues. Per the germline V gene, CDR1 is MNHEY and CDR2 is SMNVEV (reference sequence). V shed 4 bases and J 4 bases; nucleotides not matched to a gene: 3. CDR3 protein: CASSSGTVYGYTF. The CDR3 DNA reads TGTGCCAGCAGTTCAGGGACAGTCTATGGCTACACCTTC.

V and J are TRBV4-1 and TRBJ1-2; a weak D match, TRBD1 (6 bases). V lost 4 bases to trimming and J lost 8 bases, with 20 bases between them. The germline gives CDR1 MGHRA, CDR2 YSYEKL. The CDR3 covers 15 residues. Here the CDR3 reads CASSPHYTGPGGYTF. The CDR3 coding sequence is TGCGCCAGCAGCCCACATTATACAGGGCCGGGGGGCTACACCTTC.

This clone appeared a single time. This chain uses TRBV30 with TRBJ1-2, with 10 bases identical to TRBD1. Losses at the gene ends were 0 bases for V and 8 bases for J; bases not matched to a gene: 9. Germline CDR1 and CDR2: GTSNPN and SVGIG (reference sequence). This CDR3 comprises 15 residues. The CDR3 protein is CAWSVPSGTGVGYTF. CDR3 DNA sequence: TGTGCCTGGAGTGTCCCTTCCGGGACAGGGGTCGGCTACACCTTC. The full variable domain, in which reference TRBV30 and TRBJ1-2 provide the parts outside the CDR3, is SQTIHQWPATLVQPVGSPLSLECTVEGTSNPNLYWYRQAAGRGLQLLFYSVGIGQISSEVPQNLSASRPQDRQFILSSKKLLLSDSGFYLCAWSVPSGTGVGYTFGSGTRLTVV.

This clone was recorded only once. CDR3 DNA: TGTGCCAGCAGTCGGGATGGGGGGGTTCCCTATGGCTACACCTTC. It translates to CASSRDGGVPYGYTF. This chain links TRBV27 with TRBJ1-2, with D tentatively TRBD1 (5 bases). The germline V gene encodes CDR1 MNHEY and CDR2 SMNVEV (reference sequence). Trimming took off 5 bases at V and 4 bases at J, with 17 bases between the two ends. The CDR3 extends over 15 amino acids.

The chain combines TRBV4-1 with TRBJ2-2; 9 bases align to TRBD1. CDR3 length: 15 residues. Germline V CDR1 and CDR2: MGHRA, YSYEKL. The V and J ends lost 4 bases and 4 bases, in that order; junction bases with no gene match: 4. CDR3 sequence (DNA): TGCGCCAGCAGCCTAGGGACAGGGCTCACCGGGGAGCTGTTTTTT. Protein: CASSLGTGLTGELFF.

CDR3: CASSGREGSPLHF. CDR3 coding DNA: TGTGCCAGCAGTGGGAGGGAGGGTTCACCCCTCCACTTT. The chain carries TRBV2 and TRBJ1-6; D unclear. The CDR3 extends over 13 amino acids. Deletions cut 4 bases from V and 9 bases from J, with 10 bases between. CDR1 and CDR2 (germline): SNHLY, FYNNEI.

V gene TRBV7-3 combines with J gene TRBJ2-7; D gene unclear. Germline lookup yields CDR1 SGHTA and CDR2 FQGTGA. The V and J ends lost 2 bases and 5 bases respectively, with 10 bases between them. The CDR3 runs 13 residues. CDR3 region: CASSLGAGHEQYF. CDR3 nucleotides: TGTGCCAGCAGCTTAGGTGCCGGGCACGAGCAGTACTTC.

The V call is TRBV5-1, the J call TRBJ1-3; D ambiguous. The V gene's germline CDR1 is SGHRS and CDR2 YFSETQ. The CDR3 length is 13 residues. With 4 bases removed from V and 6 bases from J, the gap between germline ends came to 11 bases. CDR3 bases: TGCGCCAGCAGCGTCGGGCTCGAAAACACCATATATTTT. Translation gives CASSVGLENTIYF.

This clone was found once. The chain is built from TRBV10-3 and TRBJ1-4; D is perhaps TRBD1 (5 bases). Germline-derived CDR1 and CDR2 are ENHRY and SYGVKD. The CDR3 has 13 amino acids. Trimming took 7 bases from V and 4 from J, leaving 10 bases between them. CDR3 bases: TGTGCCATCAAAGGCAGGGATAATGAAAAACTGTTTTTT. The encoded protein is CAIKGRDNEKLFF.

The chain uses TRBV5-6 and TRBJ1-6; D is uncertain. Germline CDR1 reads SGHDT; CDR2 reads YYEEEE. Trimming left V 1 base short and J 7 bases short, with 21 bases between. This CDR3 region has 18 residues. CDR3 amino acids: CASSLTPDSPSWNSPLHF. CDR3 in DNA: TGTGCCAGCAGCTTGACGCCCGATTCCCCCTCGTGGAATTCACCCCTCCACTTT.